These 26 T cell receptor beta chains were sequenced from one sample in a study of blood T cells in healthy people across ages. Then a second PCR, running about 6 to 12 cycles, was carried out with a sample-barcoded 5' primer and a J-beta primer mix. A single record per CDR3 protein comes from TCRdb applying MiXCR to the 5' RACE reads. This sample has 540,000 or so distinct CDR3 sequences, with roughly 48% found just once. The sequenced material came from blood. These TCRs come from a man older than 75 in good health.

This sequence joins TRBV7-9 and TRBJ2-7; no reliable D call. Trimming removed 2 bases from V and 10 bases from J, with 15 bases in between. This CDR3 is built from 13 residues. CDR1 is SEHNR, CDR2 FQNEAQ, per germline (reference sequence). CDR3 region: CASSLSVDRDQYF. The CDR3 region has the DNA TGTGCCAGCAGCTTAAGCGTCGACCGAGATCAGTACTTC.

This clonotype occurred many times. This chain connects TRBV6-5 to TRBJ2-7, with D possibly being TRBD2 (6 bases). This CDR3 spans 14 amino acids. Germline CDR1 and CDR2: MNHEY and SVGAGI. The V end was cut by 5 bases, the J end by 2 bases, with 13 bases between. CDR3 protein: CASSRDSGAYEQYF. In DNA form, the CDR3 reads TGTGCCAGCAGTCGGGACTCTGGAGCCTACGAGCAGTACTTC.

This clonotype was seen more than once but under ten times. The rearrangement joins TRBV29-1 to TRBJ2-2; possibly TRBD1 for D (6 bases). Trimming removed 4 bases at V and 4 bases at J, with 13 bases between. CDR3 length: 14 residues. Germline V lookup: CDR1 SQVTM, CDR2 ANQGSEA. Here the CDR3 DNA reads TGCAGCGTTGGAGGGGGACGCGGCACCGGGGAGCTGTTTTTT. Encoded protein: CSVGGGRGTGELFF.

The V gene is TRBV29-1, the J gene TRBJ2-3; 7 positions match TRBD2. Germline V lookup: CDR1 SQVTM, CDR2 ANQGSEA. The CDR3 contains 14 residues. V lost 3 bases, J lost 6 bases, and 9 bases stayed unmatched. In DNA form, the CDR3 reads TGCAGCGTTGAGGGTCAAGCGGGAAGCGATACGCAGTATTTT. Amino acids: CSVEGQAGSDTQYF.

This clonotype was detected a few times. The chain has TRBV2 and TRBJ2-6; D not certain. CDR3 length: 15 residues. CDR1 and CDR2 from the germline V gene are SNHLY and FYNNEI. Trimming took off 2 bases at V and 0 bases at J, with 5 bases between the two ends. The DNA for the CDR3 is TGTGCCAGCAGTGAAACCTTCTCTGGGGCCAACGTCCTGACTTTC. This translates into CASSETFSGANVLTF.

V usage is TRBV20-1 and J usage is TRBJ1-2, with D hard to call. Between the trimmed V and J ends, which lost 5 bases and 8 bases, there was a span of 21 bases. The germline V gene has CDR1 DFQATT and CDR2 SNEGSKA (reference sequence). CDR3 length equals 14 residues. CDR3 sequence (DNA): TGCAGTGCTCTCCACGGATTCCGCCTGGACGGCTACACCTTC. The encoded protein is CSALHGFRLDGYTF.

As concerns this clonotype: One junction end does not reproduce the germline sequence, and a read error may be involved. The J gene is TRBJ2-6, the V gene TRBV20-1; maybe TRBD1 (5 bases). This CDR3 is 14 amino acids long. Per germline, CDR1 DFQATT and CDR2 SNEGSKA (reference sequence). This chain's CDR3 is CSASRDVGANVLNF. The CDR3 DNA sequence: TGCAGTGCTAGTCGAGACGTTGGGGCCAACGTCCTGAATTTC.

This clonotype was seen only a few times. Sequence at one end of the junction differs from germline and may be a read error. The chain recombines TRBV4-3 with TRBJ2-3, with D possibly being TRBD2 (5 bases). The CDR3 spans 17 residues. Germline CDR1 reads LGHNA; CDR2 reads YSLEER. Written as DNA, the CDR3 is TGCGCCAGTAGCCAAGAATGGGGAGTACAGACTACAGATACGCAGTATTTT. Encoded protein: CASSQEWGVQTTDTQYF.

CDR3 sequence: CASNPGGSNQPQHF. The CDR3 bases are TGTGCCAGTAACCCAGGGGGGAGTAATCAGCCCCAGCATTTT. V and J are TRBV6-6 and TRBJ1-5, with TRBD1 identical over 7 bases. The CDR3 is 14 residues long. J was trimmed by 4 bases and V by 9 bases; bases with no gene match: 9. Germline CDR1 reads MNHNY; CDR2 reads SVGAGI (reference sequence).

The chain carries TRBV5-1 and TRBJ2-3; 8 bases agree with TRBD2. The CDR3 is 14 amino acids. The germline gives CDR1 SGHRS, CDR2 YFSETQ. Trimming at V came to 4 bases and at J to 3 bases, leaving 4 bases not matched to a gene. CDR3: CASSRGLETDTQYF. The CDR3 DNA is TGCGCCAGCAGCAGGGGACTAGAAACAGATACGCAGTATTTT.

This chain links TRBV18 with TRBJ2-1; maybe TRBD2 (6 bases). V was trimmed by 3 bases and J by 8 bases, leaving 17 bases between them. The germline V gene encodes CDR1 KGHSH and CDR2 LQKENI. This CDR3 is 15 amino acids long. CDR3: CASSPTAGSGDEQFF. As DNA, the CDR3 is TGTGCCAGCTCACCTACGGCCGGGAGTGGGGATGAGCAGTTCTTC.

A few counts support this clonotype. The gene calls are TRBV7-2 and TRBJ2-3, with 12 nucleotides matching TRBD2. Germline V gene lookup returns CDR1 SGHTA and CDR2 FQGNSA. J gave up 6 bases and V 6 bases, and 7 bases lay outside the gene matches. This CDR3 has 15 amino acids. This CDR3 reads CASRSTSGSLDTQYF. The DNA for the CDR3 is TGTGCCAGCAGATCGACTAGCGGGAGTTTGGATACGCAGTATTTT.

The rearrangement joins TRBV7-9 to TRBJ1-2, with D tentatively TRBD1 (5 bases). The V end was cut by 4 bases, the J end by 4 bases, with 10 bases between. CDR1 and CDR2 from the germline V gene are SEHNR and FQNEAQ (reference sequence). CDR3 length: 13 amino acids. CDR3 loop: CASSSDGGYGYTF. The CDR3 DNA is TGTGCCAGCAGCTCTGACGGGGGCTATGGCTACACCTTC. Variable domain in full (rest from reference TRBV7-9 and TRBJ1-2): DTGVSQNPRHKITKRGQNVTFRCDPISEHNRLYWYRQTLGQGPEFLTYFQNEAQLEKSRLLSDRFSAERPKGSFSTLEIQRTEQGDSAMYLCASSSDGGYGYTFGSGTRLTVV.

This chain uses TRBV12-3 or TRBV12-4 with TRBJ2-1; the match to TRBD2 covers 12 bases. The CDR3 length is 16 residues. Trimming cost V 3 bases and J 3 bases; bases outside gene matches: 3. The CDR3 region is CASSFRLAGDYNEQFF. CDR3 coding DNA: TGTGCCAGCAGTTTCCGACTAGCGGGGGACTACAATGAGCAGTTCTTC.

Worth noting for this clonotype: One end of the junction varies from germline; a read error may be responsible. This chain connects TRBV6-6 to TRBJ1-2; D is perhaps TRBD1 (5 bases). The germline V gene has CDR1 MNHNY and CDR2 SVGAGI (reference sequence). This CDR3 contains 11 residues. In DNA form, the CDR3 reads TGTACCAGCAGTGCAGGGCGGGGCTACACCTTC. Translated: CTSSAGRGYTF.

J is TRBJ2-1 and V is TRBV11-1, with unresolved D. Trimming shortened V by 7 bases and J by 8 bases, and 18 bases separated the two germline ends. The CDR3 has 14 amino acids. From germline, CDR1 is SGHAT and CDR2 FQDESV (reference sequence). CDR3 bases: TGTGCCAGCATCACAGCTATAACTGAGTATGAGCAGTTCTTC. Translated, it gives CASITAITEYEQFF.

The chain is built from TRBV20-1 and TRBJ2-6; 7 positions match TRBD1. The junction had 9 bases not matched to a gene; V was cut back by 6 bases and J by 13 bases. This CDR3 region has 12 residues. CDR1 is DFQATT, CDR2 SNEGSKA, per germline (reference sequence). The CDR3 bases are TGCAGTGCCGTAGGGCAGGGGGTGGTCCTGACTTTC. Amino acids: CSAVGQGVVLTF.

At least ten counts were recorded for this clonotype. The chain has TRBV6-5 and TRBJ2-1; 8 nucleotides agree with TRBD2. V was pared by 6 bases and J by 8 bases, with 12 bases of the junction left unmatched. CDR1 and CDR2 from the germline V gene are MNHEY and SVGAGI. The CDR3 is 15 amino acids. CDR3 in DNA: TGTGCCAGCAGCCTAAGCGGGAGAACTTGGGATGAGCAGTTCTTC. Translation gives CASSLSGRTWDEQFF.

This clonotype was picked up a small number of times. The V call is TRBV7-2, the J call TRBJ2-5; D unclear. The germline gives CDR1 SGHTA, CDR2 FQGNSA. The CDR3 totals 12 residues. The germline V and J ends were trimmed by 6 bases and 9 bases, with 14 bases remaining between them. In DNA form, the CDR3 reads TGTGCCAGCAGTGAGGCAGCCCCGCCCCAGTACTTC. Its protein is CASSEAAPPQYF.

This clonotype came up once. The chain combines TRBV4-1 with TRBJ1-2, with D possibly being TRBD1 (5 bases). The CDR3 runs to 14 residues. V lost 1 base and J 3 bases, leaving 9 bases between the germline ends. CDR1 and CDR2 (germline): MGHRA, YSYEKL. The CDR3 loop is CASSQGVGDYGYTF. The CDR3 DNA reads TGCGCCAGCAGCCAAGGGGTAGGGGACTATGGCTACACCTTC.

This clonotype was counted between two and nine times. This sequence joins TRBV7-2 and TRBJ2-5; 7 bases are a match to TRBD1. This CDR3 contains 14 residues. After removal of 4 bases from V and 4 bases from J, the junction contained 6 bases not matched to a gene. Germline V lookup: CDR1 SGHTA, CDR2 FQGNSA. In DNA form, the CDR3 reads TGTGCCAGCAGCTCGGGACAGTTGGGAGAGACCCAGTACTTC. This translates into CASSSGQLGETQYF.

V is TRBV9 and J is TRBJ2-5; 7 bases agree with TRBD1. The J call may be incorrect, as the DNA end agrees better with TRBJ2-7. CDR1 SGDLS and CDR2 YYNGEE come from the germline V gene. This CDR3 is 15 amino acids long. The CDR3 sequence: CASSVHVTGTGEQYF. CDR3 nucleotide sequence: TGTGCCAGCAGCGTCCATGTGACAGGGACGGGCGAGCAGTACTTC.

This clonotype occurred a few times. This chain joins TRBV4-3 and TRBJ2-2; TRBD1 agrees at 9 bases. This CDR3 contains 16 residues. The germline V gene has CDR1 LGHNA and CDR2 YSLEER. With 0 bases clipped from V and 5 bases from J, the junction kept 4 bases outside the gene matches. The DNA for the CDR3 is TGCGCCAGCAGCCAAGATCGAGGGACAGGGACCGGGGAGCTGTTTTTT. It translates to CASSQDRGTGTGELFF.

The chain joins TRBV20-1 to TRBJ1-6, with TRBD1 as a possible D gene (5 bases). V was pared by 3 bases and J by 5 bases, with 20 bases between. CDR1 DFQATT and CDR2 SNEGSKA come from the germline V gene (reference sequence). CDR3 length: 17 amino acids. The CDR3 is CSASRTRGAFNNSPLHF. CDR3 in DNA: TGCAGTGCTAGTAGAACCCGTGGGGCCTTTAATAATTCACCCCTCCACTTT.

This chain uses TRBV28 with TRBJ1-2; D is unresolved. Germline V gene data show CDR1 as MDHEN and CDR2 as SYDVKM. The CDR3 is made up of 15 amino acids. The germline V and J ends were trimmed by 4 bases and 0 bases, with 12 bases remaining between them. This CDR3 reads CASSSPGGSNYGYTF. The DNA for the CDR3 is TGTGCCAGCAGTTCCCCCGGCGGGTCTAACTATGGCTACACCTTC.

The rearrangement links TRBV7-9 to TRBJ1-2; perhaps TRBD1 as D (5 bases). Germline-derived CDR1 and CDR2 are SEHNR and FQNEAQ (reference sequence). Trimming cost V 3 bases and J 8 bases, with 13 bases left between them. CDR3 length: 13 amino acids. CDR3 residues: CASSFEGPEGYTF. CDR3 coding DNA: TGTGCCAGCAGCTTCGAGGGGCCGGAGGGCTACACCTTC. Looking up the rest from reference TRBV7-9 and TRBJ1-2 gives the full variable domain: DTGVSQNPRHKITKRGQNVTFRCDPISEHNRLYWYRQTLGQGPEFLTYFQNEAQLEKSRLLSDRFSAERPKGSFSTLEIQRTEQGDSAMYLCASSFEGPEGYTFGSGTRLTVV.